This T cell receptor (beta chain) was captured in a study of low-dose radiotherapy and immunotherapy resistance in tumors. The wider study: The treatment that patients received was intravenous nivolumab 240 mg every two weeks plus ipilimumab 1 mg/kg every six weeks. Patients took aspirin 300 mg by mouth once daily. This continued for four cycles, starting on cycle 1 day 1.

In regard to this clonotype: A far larger clone is one nucleotide away, so this likely arose from a read error.

Covering alpha and beta chains, TRAV- and TRBV-specific primers were used for the first-strand cDNA. TCRs were amplified for 15 to 25 PCR cycles with a constant-region primer and V-primer adapter. In vitro transcription amplified isolated mRNA. TCRdb re-analysed the reads in MiXCR, keeping a single row per CDR3 protein. The table has almost 45,000 distinct CDR3 sequences, 20% to 30% seen once. This sample's time point: after trial treatment. The treatment here: LDRT plus nivolumab, ipilimumab, low-dose cyclophosphamide and aspirin (RACIN trial). Every donor's regimen consisted of nivolumab, ipilimumab, aspirin, low-dose cyclophosphamide and low-dose radiotherapy. V dropped 5 bases and J dropped 4 bases, with 9 bases sitting between them. The germline gives CDR1 PRHDT, CDR2 FYEKMQ (reference sequence). CDR3 length: 13 amino acids.

The sequence came from a male donor with prostate cancer. The chain carries TRBV13 and TRBJ2-1; D is ambiguous. Source: PBMCs, taken after low-dose radiotherapy plus immunotherapy. Here the CDR3 DNA reads TGTGCCAGCAGCGTCCTTTATTACAATGAGCAGTTCTTC. It codes for CASSVLYYNEQFF.